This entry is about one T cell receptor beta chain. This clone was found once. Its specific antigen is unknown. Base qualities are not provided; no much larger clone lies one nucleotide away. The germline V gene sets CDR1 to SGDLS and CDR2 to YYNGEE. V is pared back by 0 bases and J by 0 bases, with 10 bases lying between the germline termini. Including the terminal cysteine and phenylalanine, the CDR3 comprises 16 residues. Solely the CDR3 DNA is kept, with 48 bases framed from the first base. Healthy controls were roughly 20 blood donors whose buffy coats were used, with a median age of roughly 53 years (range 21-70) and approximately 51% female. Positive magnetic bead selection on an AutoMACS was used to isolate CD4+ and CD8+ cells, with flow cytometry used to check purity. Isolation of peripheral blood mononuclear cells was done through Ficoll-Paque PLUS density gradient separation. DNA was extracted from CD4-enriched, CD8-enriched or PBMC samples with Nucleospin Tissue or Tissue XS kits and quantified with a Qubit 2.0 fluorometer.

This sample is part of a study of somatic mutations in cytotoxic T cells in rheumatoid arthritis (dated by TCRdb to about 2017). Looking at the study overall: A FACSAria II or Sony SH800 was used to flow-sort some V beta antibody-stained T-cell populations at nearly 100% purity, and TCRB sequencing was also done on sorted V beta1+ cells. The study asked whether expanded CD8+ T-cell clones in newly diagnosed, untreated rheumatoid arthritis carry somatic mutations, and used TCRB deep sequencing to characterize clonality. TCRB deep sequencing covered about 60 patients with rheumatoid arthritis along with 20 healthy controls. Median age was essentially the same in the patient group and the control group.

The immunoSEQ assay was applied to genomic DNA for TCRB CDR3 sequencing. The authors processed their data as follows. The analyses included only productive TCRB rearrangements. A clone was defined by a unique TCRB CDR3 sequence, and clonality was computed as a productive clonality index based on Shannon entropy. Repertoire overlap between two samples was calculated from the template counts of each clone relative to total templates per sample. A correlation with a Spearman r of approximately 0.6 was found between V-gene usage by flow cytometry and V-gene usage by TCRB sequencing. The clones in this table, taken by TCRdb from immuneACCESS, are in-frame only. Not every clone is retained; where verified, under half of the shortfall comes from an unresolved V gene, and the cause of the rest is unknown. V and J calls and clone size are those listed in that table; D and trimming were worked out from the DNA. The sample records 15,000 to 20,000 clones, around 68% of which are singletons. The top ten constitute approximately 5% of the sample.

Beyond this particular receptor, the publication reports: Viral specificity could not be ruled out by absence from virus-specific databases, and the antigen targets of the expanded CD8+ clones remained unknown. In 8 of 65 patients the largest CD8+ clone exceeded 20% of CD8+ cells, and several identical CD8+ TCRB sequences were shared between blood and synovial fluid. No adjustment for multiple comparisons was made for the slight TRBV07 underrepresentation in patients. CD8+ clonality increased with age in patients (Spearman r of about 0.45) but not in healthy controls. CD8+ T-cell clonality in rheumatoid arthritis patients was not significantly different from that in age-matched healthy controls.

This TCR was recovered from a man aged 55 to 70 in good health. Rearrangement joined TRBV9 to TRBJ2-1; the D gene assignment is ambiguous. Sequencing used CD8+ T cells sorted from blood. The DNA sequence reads TGTGCCAGCAGCGTAGATCTTAGCTCCTCCTACAATGAGCAGTTCTTC. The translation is CASSVDLSSSYNEQFF.